Sequencing of this TCR beta chain was carried out in a study of CD8 T cells in ankylosing spondylitis. Concerning this clonotype: Its target is not known. It may be a read error: a sequence one base away is much more abundant.

This CDR3 has 18 residues. Construction of TCR beta libraries was performed using quantitative 5'-RACE with molecular barcodes. MiXCR was run by TCRdb on the 5' RACE reads, yielding one entry per CDR3 protein. The profile shows about 96,000 distinct CDR3 sequences, roughly 9.6% of them singletons. Study-wide points: Significant enrichment of disease-linked clones was reportedly seen in matched ankylosing spondylitis synovial fluid. Blood from ankylosing spondylitis patients appeared to carry a characteristic roughly 8-variant TCR beta motif.

The TCR was taken from a male donor with ankylosing spondylitis or in good health (not recorded which). V usage is TRBV12-3 or TRBV12-4 and J usage is TRBJ2-1; 8 bases align to TRBD2. The sequencing sample was made of blood, either unsorted or a sorted T cell fraction (not recorded which). CDR3 DNA sequence: TGTGCCGGCAGCACGAATGTGGGAGCGGGGGACCTCTACAATGAGCAGTTCTTC. It codes for CAGSTNVGAGDLYNEQFF.